This T cell receptor beta chain appears in the sequencing data of a study of T cells in localized non-small cell lung cancer. To note about this clone: Its antigen remains unidentified.

General study points: Owing to sequencing of a solitary tumor region, heterogeneity cannot be discounted. Tumor showed lower T cell clonality than uninvolved adjacent lung, where it was highest. Adjacent lung exhibited a median of about 50 among the 100 most abundant tumor clones. Higher blood T cell density tracked longer overall survival.

Trimming took off 1 base at V and 0 bases at J, with 12 bases between the two ends. CDR1 is GTSNPN, CDR2 SVGIG, per germline (reference sequence). This CDR3 is built from 15 residues. Sequencing used immunoSEQ multiplex PCR; TCRdb keeps in-frame clones, though not all of them. The sample has 26,000 or so clones, roughly nine tenths seen once. The material was peripheral blood, obtained before any cancer treatment. This TCR derives from an older female donor with stage II squamous cell lung carcinoma. The genes are TRBV30 and TRBJ1-2; TRBD1 is a possible D gene (5 bases). Written as DNA, the CDR3 is TGTGCCTGGAGTGGCCCGGGGACCTCTAACTATGGCTACACCTTC. It encodes CAWSGPGTSNYGYTF.